The rows below give T cell receptor beta chains drawn from one sample of a study of blood T cell repertoires in COVID-19. Generated by immunoSEQ multiplex PCR, the TCRdb table keeps only in-frame clones and is missing some. The data show approximately 89,000 clones, around 75% seen once. Sequencing was carried out using peripheral blood. The receptors derive from a man in his 70s with acute or convalescent COVID-19. Both conserved end residues are part of each CDR3. A D gene is named only where the DNA matches it firmly. Size tells how often a clone was seen (once, few, many) or the class of an expanded clone, and some rows leave it out.

clone size,D gene,J gene,V gene,CDR3 DNA,CDR3 protein
.,.,TRBJ2-3,TRBV24-1,TGTGCCACCAGTGATTTGCAGGGAGGAGATACGCAGTATTTT,CATSDLQGGDTQYF
.,TRBD1,TRBJ1-1,TRBV29-1,TGCAGCGTCGACAGGGGATCGAGCACTGAAGCTTTCTTT,CSVDRGSSTEAFF
many,.,TRBJ1-5,TRBV28,TGTGCCAGCGGGCCCCTTAATCAGCCCCAGCATTTT,CASGPLNQPQHF
.,.,TRBJ1-6,TRBV19,TGTGCCAGTAGTATAGATCCGGTTACCTCCTATAATTCACCCCTCCACTTT,CASSIDPVTSYNSPLHF
.,.,TRBJ1-2,TRBV4-3,TGCGCCAGCAGCCAAGAAGTGGGGCCCTATGGCTACACCTTC,CASSQEVGPYGYTF
.,TRBD2,TRBJ2-7,TRBV4-1,TGCGCCAGCAGCCAAGGGGAGGGACTACTAGCCTACGAGCAGTACTTC,CASSQGEGLLAYEQYF
few,.,TRBJ1-4,TRBV10-3,TGTGCCATCAGTGAGTCGGGGGCGCTCGAAAAACTGTTTTTT,CAISESGALEKLFF
.,TRBD1,TRBJ2-5,TRBV18,TGTGCCAGCTCAGCAACAGGGGGTGGAGAGACCCAGTACTTC,CASSATGGGETQYF
.,.,TRBJ1-1,TRBV3-1/TRBV3-2,TGTGCCAGCAGCCAAGATTGGCGGGACGAGGCTTTCTTT,CASSQDWRDEAFF
.,.,TRBJ2-6,TRBV28,TGTGCCAGCAGTTTAAGTCTGGCAGGGGACTCTGGGGCCAACGTCCTGACTTTC,CASSLSLAGDSGANVLTF
.,.,TRBJ2-1,TRBV6-1,TGTGCCAGCAGTGAAGGCTTTGGGGGGAATGAGCAGTTCTTC,CASSEGFGGNEQFF
.,TRBD1,TRBJ1-2,TRBV18,TGTGCCAGCTCACCACCGACAGGGGATGGCTACACCTTC,CASSPPTGDGYTF
.,.,TRBJ1-5,TRBV4-2,TGTGCCAGCAGCCAAGGGGCAGGGGATAGCCAGCCCCAGCATTTT,CASSQGAGDSQPQHF
many,TRBD1,TRBJ1-6,TRBV2,TGTGCCAGCATACCGGGACAGTTTAATTCACCCCTCCACTTT,CASIPGQFNSPLHF
few,.,TRBJ2-3,TRBV7-9,TGTGCCAGCAGCTTAGCGGGAGGCACAGATACGCAGTATTTT,CASSLAGGTDTQYF
.,TRBD1,TRBJ1-5,TRBV30,TGTGCCTGGACGGTCGCCCCGGGACAGTACAATCAGCCCCAGCATTTT,CAWTVAPGQYNQPQHF